The rows below give T cell receptor beta chains drawn from one sample of a study of T cell responses to AZD1222 COVID-19 vaccine. Profiled with immunoSEQ multiplex PCR; TCRdb holds only in-frame clones, not every one. The data contain fewer than 150,000 clones, 90% of them singletons. Sequencing used peripheral blood, obtained on day 0 of AZD1222 vaccination. The receptors were gathered from an adult in good health. The CDR3 runs from the conserved cysteine through the conserved F or W. D genes are given only for firm matches. Expanded clones get a size class; other rows say once, few or many, or leave the size out.

J	D	size	V	length	CDR3	DNA
TRBJ1-1	.	.	TRBV30	13	CAWGWTENTEAFF	TGTGCCTGGGGGTGGACAGAGAACACTGAAGCTTTCTTT
TRBJ1-1	.	.	TRBV29-1	14	CSVGRTVMNTEAFF	TGCAGCGTTGGACGGACGGTCATGAACACTGAAGCTTTCTTT
TRBJ2-2	.	.	TRBV23-1	14	CASTWALFTGELFF	TGCGCCAGCACCTGGGCGCTCTTCACCGGGGAGCTGTTTTTT
TRBJ2-7	.	.	TRBV18	16	CASSPLPGGQSRDEYF	TGTGCCAGCTCACCACTCCCCGGGGGGCAGAGCCGCGATGAGTACTTC
TRBJ2-1	TRBD2	.	TRBV11-3	17	CASSLEKTRGAYNEQFF	TGTGCCAGCAGCTTAGAGAAGACCCGGGGGGCCTACAATGAGCAGTTCTTC
TRBJ1-2	TRBD1	.	TRBV30	14	CAWSTGGRRHGYTF	TGTGCCTGGAGTACAGGGGGCCGACGGCATGGCTACACCTTC
TRBJ1-2	.	.	TRBV6-4	18	CASSDRVGWTWRLRSYTF	TGTGCCAGCAGTGACCGGGTGGGGTGGACCTGGAGGCTGCGAAGCTACACCTTC
TRBJ1-1	.	.	TRBV11-2	13	CASSLGLNTEAFF	TGTGCCAGCAGCTTAGGCTTGAACACTGAAGCTTTCTTT
TRBJ2-1	TRBD2	.	TRBV7-3	18	CASSRLGTSGRGSNEQFF	TGTGCCAGCAGCCGCCTCGGGACTAGCGGGAGAGGGTCGAATGAGCAGTTCTTC
TRBJ2-7	.	.	TRBV2	10	CASRDKRQYF	TGTGCCAGCAGGGACAAGCGGCAGTACTTC
TRBJ1-2	.	.	TRBV3-1/TRBV3-2	16	CASSQEGGRANYGYTF	TGTGCCAGCAGCCAAGAGGGGGGCAGGGCAAACTATGGCTACACCTTC
TRBJ2-1	TRBD2	.	TRBV7-9	15	CASSLAGGPYNEQFF	TGTGCCAGCAGCTTAGCGGGAGGGCCCTACAATGAGCAGTTCTTC
TRBJ2-1	TRBD1	.	TRBV4-1	17	CASSQDPGQVSYNEQFF	TGCGCCAGCAGCCAAGACCCGGGACAGGTTTCTTACAATGAGCAGTTCTTC
TRBJ2-5	.	.	TRBV5-1	13	CASRLSGQETQYF	TGCGCCAGCAGACTTAGCGGCCAAGAGACCCAGTACTTC
TRBJ1-6	TRBD1	many	TRBV12-3/TRBV12-4	13	CASSWDRNSPLHF	TGTGCCAGCAGTTGGGACAGAAATTCACCCCTCCACTTT
TRBJ2-2	.	many	TRBV6-5	15	CASSPRGGGSGELFF	TGTGCCAGCAGCCCCAGAGGGGGGGGAAGCGGGGAGCTGTTTTTT
TRBJ1-2	TRBD1	.	TRBV6-5	14	CASSNRDSPYGYTF	TGTGCCAGCAGCAACCGGGACAGCCCTTATGGCTACACCTTC
TRBJ1-1	.	.	TRBV19	13	CASSSGDRAEAFF	TGTGCCAGTAGTTCCGGAGATCGAGCTGAAGCTTTCTTT
TRBJ2-5	TRBD1	few	TRBV5-1	15	CASSLDGTVQETQYF	TGCGCCAGCAGCTTGGACGGGACAGTCCAAGAGACCCAGTACTTC
TRBJ1-4	.	.	TRBV3-1/TRBV3-2	15	CASSQGIGGGEKLFF	TGTGCCAGCAGCCAAGGCATCGGTGGGGGAGAAAAACTGTTTTTT
TRBJ2-7	TRBD2	.	TRBV12-3/TRBV12-4	13	CASSTPTSAEQYF	TGTGCCAGCAGTACACCGACTAGCGCCGAGCAGTACTTC
TRBJ1-2	.	.	TRBV7-2	15	CASSLYLQGAGGYTF	TGTGCCAGCAGCTTATATCTTCAAGGGGCTGGCGGCTACACCTTC
TRBJ1-4	TRBD1	.	TRBV28	15	CASSSSGGVNEKLFF	TGTGCCAGCAGTTCCTCAGGGGGCGTTAATGAAAAACTGTTTTTT
TRBJ2-7	.	.	TRBV9	16	CASSVGGVGSGYEQYF	TGTGCCAGCAGCGTCGGAGGGGTCGGCAGTGGGTACGAGCAGTACTTC
TRBJ1-2	.	.	TRBV11-2	17	CASSTGDRSGQDYGYTF	TGTGCCAGCAGCACGGGCGATAGGTCAGGGCAAGACTATGGCTACACCTTC
TRBJ2-1	.	.	TRBV11-2	13	CATTGTRASKQFF	TGTGCCACCACCGGGACCAGAGCATCCAAGCAGTTCTTC
TRBJ1-2	TRBD1	once	TRBV5-1	16	CASSFIGQGAVEGYTF	TGCGCCAGCAGCTTCATCGGACAGGGGGCGGTTGAGGGCTACACCTTC
TRBJ1-2	TRBD1	.	TRBV3-1/TRBV3-2	14	CASSLNDRGFGYTF	TGTGCCAGCAGCCTGAATGACAGGGGTTTTGGCTACACCTTC
TRBJ1-1	.	.	TRBV20-1	10	CSASFVQAFF	TGCAGTGCTAGTTTCGTGCAAGCTTTCTTT
TRBJ1-1	.	once	TRBV10-3	13	CATRRGLNTEAFF	TGTGCCACCCGGAGGGGCCTGAACACTGAAGCTTTCTTT
TRBJ1-2	TRBD1	.	TRBV6-5	15	CASRSWTGANYGYTF	TGTGCCAGCAGGTCCTGGACAGGGGCTAACTATGGCTACACCTTC
TRBJ1-1	.	.	TRBV3-1/TRBV3-2	12	CASSQGAGEAFF	TGTGCCAGCAGCCAAGGTGCAGGGGAAGCTTTCTTT
TRBJ2-1	.	.	TRBV5-1	13	CATGIDGYNEQFF	TGCGCCACCGGGATCGACGGGTACAATGAGCAGTTCTTC
TRBJ1-4	.	.	TRBV3-1/TRBV3-2	14	CASSPGVTNEKLFF	TGTGCCAGCAGCCCAGGGGTAACTAATGAAAAACTGTTTTTT
TRBJ1-4	.	.	TRBV5-1	16	CASSLAGQPTTEKLFF	TGCGCCAGCAGCTTGGCCGGACAGCCTACTACTGAAAAACTGTTTTTT
TRBJ1-2	.	.	TRBV2	16	CASSSDQQGMDYGYTF	TGTGCCAGCAGTAGCGATCAACAGGGAATGGACTATGGCTACACCTTC
TRBJ1-1	.	.	TRBV6-6	14	CASSYRQMNTEAFF	TGTGCCAGCAGTTACAGGCAGATGAACACTGAAGCTTTCTTT
TRBJ1-5	.	.	TRBV6-2/TRBV6-3	13	CASSYGPLRPQHF	TGTGCCAGCAGTTACGGGCCCCTGCGGCCCCAGCATTTT
TRBJ1-1	.	.	TRBV10-3	13	CAISEEIVTEAFF	TGTGCCATCAGTGAGGAGATAGTCACTGAAGCTTTCTTT
TRBJ2-7	.	.	TRBV6-5	14	CASSPGPASYEQYF	TGTGCCAGCAGCCCCGGACCGGCCAGCTACGAGCAGTACTTC
TRBJ2-7	.	.	TRBV3-1/TRBV3-2	14	CASSQGNSGYEQYF	TGTGCCAGCAGCCAAGGGAATTCCGGCTACGAGCAGTACTTC
TRBJ1-5	.	.	TRBV25-1	15	CASSERGYSNQPQHF	TGTGCCAGCAGTGAAAGGGGTTATAGCAATCAGCCCCAGCATTTT
TRBJ2-2	.	.	TRBV27	15	CASSWGQVNTGELFF	TGTGCCAGCAGTTGGGGCCAGGTTAACACCGGGGAGCTGTTTTTT
TRBJ2-3	.	once	TRBV9	15	CASSVAGFGADTQYF	TGTGCCAGCAGCGTAGCAGGGTTTGGGGCAGATACGCAGTATTTT
TRBJ1-2	TRBD1	once	TRBV18	12	CASSLRQGDYTF	TGTGCCAGCTCACTACGACAGGGAGACTACACCTTC
TRBJ1-2	.	.	TRBV2	14	CASSNRAPNYGYTF	TGTGCCAGCAGTAACAGGGCTCCTAACTATGGTTACACCTTC
TRBJ1-5	TRBD1	.	TRBV28	14	CAINDRVHNQPQHF	TGTGCCATCAACGACAGGGTACACAATCAGCCCCAGCATTTT
TRBJ1-5	TRBD1	.	TRBV4-1	18	CASSPTPGQGSSNQPQHF	TGCGCCAGCAGCCCCACACCGGGACAGGGATCGAGCAATCAGCCCCAGCATTTT
TRBJ2-1	.	.	TRBV25-1	14	CASSGKGAYNEQFF	TGTGCCAGCAGTGGTAAAGGGGCCTACAATGAGCAGTTCTTC
TRBJ2-7	TRBD1	.	TRBV10-3	14	CAIRDRGPSYEQYF	TGTGCCATCAGGGACAGGGGACCTTCCTACGAGCAGTACTTC
TRBJ2-7	TRBD1	.	TRBV30	14	CAWAGTGSFYEQYF	TGTGCCTGGGCCGGGACAGGGAGTTTCTACGAGCAGTACTTC
TRBJ1-4	TRBD1	.	TRBV6-5	15	CASSYAGTGFEKLFF	TGTGCCAGCAGTTACGCGGGGACAGGGTTTGAAAAACTGTTTTTT
TRBJ1-6	.	few	TRBV27	15	CASSLVGQVNSPLHF	TGTGCCAGCAGCCTGGTGGGACAAGTTAATTCACCCCTCCACTTT
TRBJ1-2	.	.	TRBV6-1	13	CASSDRDRNGYTF	TGTGCCAGCAGTGACCGGGACCGGAATGGCTACACCTTC
TRBJ1-2	.	.	TRBV27	14	CASSLTFNNYGYTF	TGTGCCAGCAGTTTAACGTTCAATAACTATGGCTACACCTTC
TRBJ2-7	.	.	TRBV12-3/TRBV12-4	12	CASSLVSYEQYF	TGTGCCAGCAGTTTAGTCAGCTACGAGCAGTACTTC
TRBJ2-5	.	.	TRBV27	14	CASSFRQSQETQYF	TGTGCCAGCAGTTTCCGACAGAGCCAAGAGACCCAGTACTTC
TRBJ1-1	.	.	TRBV27	13	CASKFRSGPEAFF	TGTGCCAGCAAATTCAGATCGGGGCCTGAAGCTTTCTTT
TRBJ2-3	TRBD1	.	TRBV6-6	13	CASRGQVENTQYF	TGTGCCAGCAGGGGACAGGTAGAGAATACGCAGTATTTT